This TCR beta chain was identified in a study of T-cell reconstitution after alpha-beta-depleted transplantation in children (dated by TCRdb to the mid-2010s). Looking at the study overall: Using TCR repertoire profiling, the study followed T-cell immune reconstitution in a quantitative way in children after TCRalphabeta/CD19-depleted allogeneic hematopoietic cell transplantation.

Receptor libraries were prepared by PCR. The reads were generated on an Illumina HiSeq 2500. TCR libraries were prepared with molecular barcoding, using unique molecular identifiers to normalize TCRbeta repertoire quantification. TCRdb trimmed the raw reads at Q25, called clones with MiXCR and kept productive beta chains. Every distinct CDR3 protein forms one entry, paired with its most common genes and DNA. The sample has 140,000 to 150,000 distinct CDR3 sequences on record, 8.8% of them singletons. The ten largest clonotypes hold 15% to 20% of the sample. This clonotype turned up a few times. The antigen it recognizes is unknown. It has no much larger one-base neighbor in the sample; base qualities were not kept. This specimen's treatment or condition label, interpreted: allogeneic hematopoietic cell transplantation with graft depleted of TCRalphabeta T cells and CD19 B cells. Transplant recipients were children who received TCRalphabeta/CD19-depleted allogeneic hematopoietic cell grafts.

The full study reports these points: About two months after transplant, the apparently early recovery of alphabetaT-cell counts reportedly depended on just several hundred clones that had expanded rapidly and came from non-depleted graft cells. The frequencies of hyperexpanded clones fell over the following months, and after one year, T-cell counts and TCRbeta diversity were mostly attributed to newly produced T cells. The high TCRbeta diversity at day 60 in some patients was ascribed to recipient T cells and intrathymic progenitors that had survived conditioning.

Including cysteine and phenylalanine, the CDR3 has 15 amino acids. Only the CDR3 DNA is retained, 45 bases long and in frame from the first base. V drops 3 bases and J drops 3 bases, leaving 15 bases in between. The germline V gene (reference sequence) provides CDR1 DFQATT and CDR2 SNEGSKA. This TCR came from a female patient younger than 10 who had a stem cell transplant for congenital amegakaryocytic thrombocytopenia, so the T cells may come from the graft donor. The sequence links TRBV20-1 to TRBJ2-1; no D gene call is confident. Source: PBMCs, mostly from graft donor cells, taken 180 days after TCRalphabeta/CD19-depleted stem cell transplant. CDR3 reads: CSASPPHNDYNEQFF. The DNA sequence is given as TGCAGTGCTAGCCCCCCCCACAACGACTACAATGAGCAGTTCTTC.